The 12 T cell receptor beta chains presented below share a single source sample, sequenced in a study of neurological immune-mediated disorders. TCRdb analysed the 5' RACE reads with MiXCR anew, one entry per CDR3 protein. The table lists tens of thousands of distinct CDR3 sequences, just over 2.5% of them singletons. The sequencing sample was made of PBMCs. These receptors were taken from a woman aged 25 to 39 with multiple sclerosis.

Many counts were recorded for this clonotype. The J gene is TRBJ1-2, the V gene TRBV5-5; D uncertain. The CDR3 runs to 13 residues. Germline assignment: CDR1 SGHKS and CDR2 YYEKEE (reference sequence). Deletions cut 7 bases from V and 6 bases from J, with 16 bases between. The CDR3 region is CASRALLGDGYTF. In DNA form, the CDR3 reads TGTGCCAGCCGCGCCCTCTTAGGCGATGGCTACACCTTC.

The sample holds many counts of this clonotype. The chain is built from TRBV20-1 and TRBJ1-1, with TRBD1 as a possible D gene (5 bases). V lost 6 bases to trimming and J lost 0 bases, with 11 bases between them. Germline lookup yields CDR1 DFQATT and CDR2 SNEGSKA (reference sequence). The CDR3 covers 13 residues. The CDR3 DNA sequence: TGCAGTGCCGAGGGACCGATGAACACTGAAGCTTTCTTT. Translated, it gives CSAEGPMNTEAFF.

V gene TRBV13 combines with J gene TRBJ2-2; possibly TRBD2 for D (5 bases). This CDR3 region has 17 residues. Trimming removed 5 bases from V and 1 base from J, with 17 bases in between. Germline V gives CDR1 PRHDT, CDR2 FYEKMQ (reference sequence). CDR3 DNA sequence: TGTGCCAGCAGCCCTCCAATGGACTGGGGGAACACCGGGGAGCTGTTTTTT. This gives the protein CASSPPMDWGNTGELFF.

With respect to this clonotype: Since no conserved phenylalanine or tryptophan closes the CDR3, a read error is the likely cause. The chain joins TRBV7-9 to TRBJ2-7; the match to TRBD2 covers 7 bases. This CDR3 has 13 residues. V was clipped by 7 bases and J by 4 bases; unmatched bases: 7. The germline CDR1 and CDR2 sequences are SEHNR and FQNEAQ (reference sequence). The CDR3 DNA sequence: TGTGCCAGCACCTTCGGACTAGATTACGAGCAGTACCCC. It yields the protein CASTFGLDYEQYP.

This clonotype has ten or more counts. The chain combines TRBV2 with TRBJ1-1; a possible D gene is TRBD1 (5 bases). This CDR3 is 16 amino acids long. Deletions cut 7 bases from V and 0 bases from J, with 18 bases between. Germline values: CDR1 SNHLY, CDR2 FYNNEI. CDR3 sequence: CASNENSAGLNTEAFF. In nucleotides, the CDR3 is TGTGCCAGCAACGAAAATAGCGCAGGGCTGAACACTGAAGCTTTCTTT.

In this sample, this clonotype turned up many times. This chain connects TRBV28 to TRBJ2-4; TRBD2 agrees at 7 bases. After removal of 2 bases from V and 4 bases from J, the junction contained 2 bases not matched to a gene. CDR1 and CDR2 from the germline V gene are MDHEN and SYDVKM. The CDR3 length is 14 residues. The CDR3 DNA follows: TGTGCCAGCAGTTTAGCTAGCGGTAAAAACATTCAGTACTTC. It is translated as CASSLASGKNIQYF. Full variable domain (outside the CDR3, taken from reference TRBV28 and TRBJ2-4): DVKVTQSSRYLVKRTGEKVFLECVQDMDHENMFWYRQDPGLGLRLIYFSYDVKMKEKGDIPEGYSVSREKKERFSLILESASTNQTSMYLCASSLASGKNIQYFGAGTRLSVL.

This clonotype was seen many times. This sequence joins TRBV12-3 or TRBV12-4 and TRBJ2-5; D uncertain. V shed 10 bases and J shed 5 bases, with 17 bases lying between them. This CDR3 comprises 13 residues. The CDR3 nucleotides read TGTGCCACCACCCCCAGCTCTCATGAGACCCAGTACTTC. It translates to CATTPSSHETQYF.

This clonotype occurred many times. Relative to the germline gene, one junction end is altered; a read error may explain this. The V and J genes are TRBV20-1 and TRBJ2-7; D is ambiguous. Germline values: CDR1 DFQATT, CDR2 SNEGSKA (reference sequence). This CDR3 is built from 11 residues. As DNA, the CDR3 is TGCAGTGCTTCCCGCACCGAACTAAGCGCCTTC. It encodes CSASRTELSAF.

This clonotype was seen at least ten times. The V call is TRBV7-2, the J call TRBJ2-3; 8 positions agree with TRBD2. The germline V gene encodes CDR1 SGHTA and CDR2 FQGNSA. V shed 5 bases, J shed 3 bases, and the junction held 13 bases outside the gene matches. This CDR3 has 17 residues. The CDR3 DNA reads TGTGCCAGCAGCCTAGACCAAGCGGGAGAAGGAACAGATACGCAGTATTTT. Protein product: CASSLDQAGEGTDTQYF.

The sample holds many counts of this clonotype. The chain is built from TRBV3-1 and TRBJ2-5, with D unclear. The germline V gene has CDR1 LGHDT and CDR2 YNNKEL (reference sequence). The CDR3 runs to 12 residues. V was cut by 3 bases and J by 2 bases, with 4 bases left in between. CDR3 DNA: TGTGCCAGCAGCCAGGGTCAAGAGACCCAGTACTTC. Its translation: CASSQGQETQYF.

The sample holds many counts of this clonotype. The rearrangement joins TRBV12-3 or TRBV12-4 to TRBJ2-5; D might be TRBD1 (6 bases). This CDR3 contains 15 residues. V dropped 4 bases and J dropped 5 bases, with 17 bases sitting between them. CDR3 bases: TGTGCCAGCAGTTCCGGGGCAGGGGTCACGGAGACCCAGTACTTC. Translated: CASSSGAGVTETQYF.

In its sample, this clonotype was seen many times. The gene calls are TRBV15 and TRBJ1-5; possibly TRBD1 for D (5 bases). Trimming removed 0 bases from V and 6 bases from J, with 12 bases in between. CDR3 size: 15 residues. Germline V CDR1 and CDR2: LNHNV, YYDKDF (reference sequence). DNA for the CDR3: TGTGCCACCAGCAGAGATCCGGGACCGGGTCAGCCCCAGCATTTT. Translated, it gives CATSRDPGPGQPQHF.